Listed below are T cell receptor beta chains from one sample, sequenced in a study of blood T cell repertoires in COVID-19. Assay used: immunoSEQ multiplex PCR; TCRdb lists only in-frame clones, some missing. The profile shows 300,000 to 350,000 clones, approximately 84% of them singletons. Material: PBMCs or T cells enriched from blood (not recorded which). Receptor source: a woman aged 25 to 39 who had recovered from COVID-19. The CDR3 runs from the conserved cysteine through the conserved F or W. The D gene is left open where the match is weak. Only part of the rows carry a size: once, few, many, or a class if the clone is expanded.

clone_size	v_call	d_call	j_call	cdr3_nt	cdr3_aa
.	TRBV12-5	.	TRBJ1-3	TGTGCTAGTGGTTTGGGACAACAGAGCTCTGGAAACACCATATATTTT	CASGLGQQSSGNTIYF
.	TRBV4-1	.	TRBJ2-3	TGCGCCAGCAGCCAAGATCGGGTCCCGGTCACAGATACGCAGTATTTT	CASSQDRVPVTDTQYF
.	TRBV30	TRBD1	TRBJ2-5	TGTGCCTGGAGTAGGGACAGGGGGGAGACCCAGTACTTC	CAWSRDRGETQYF
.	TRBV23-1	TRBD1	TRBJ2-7	TGCGCCAGCACCCAAGGCCTCCCGGGACAGGGAAACTACGAGCAGTACTTC	CASTQGLPGQGNYEQYF
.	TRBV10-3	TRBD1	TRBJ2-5	TGTGCCATCAGTGATTCCAGGGGGCAAGAGACCCAGTACTTC	CAISDSRGQETQYF
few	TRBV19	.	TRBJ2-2	TGTGCCAGTAGTATCAAAGGAGGGGCGAACACCGGGGAGCTGTTTTTT	CASSIKGGANTGELFF
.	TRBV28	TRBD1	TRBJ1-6	TGTGCCAGCAGGCGAACAGGGGGCTCCTATAATTCACCCCTCCACTTT	CASRRTGGSYNSPLHF
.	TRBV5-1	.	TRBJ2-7	TGCGCCAGCGCCCCGGGTACAGGAGGGCCGCTGAGCAACGAGCAGTACTTC	CASAPGTGGPLSNEQYF
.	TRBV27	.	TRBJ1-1	TGTGCCAGCAGTTTCGTAGCGAACACTGAAGCTTTCTTT	CASSFVANTEAFF
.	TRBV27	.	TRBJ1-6	TGTGCCAGCAGTTTAGCCGGGGAGGATAATTCACCCCTCCACTTT	CASSLAGEDNSPLHF
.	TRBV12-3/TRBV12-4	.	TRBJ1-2	TGTGCCAGCAGGAGGACGGAGGACTATGGCTACACCTTC	CASRRTEDYGYTF
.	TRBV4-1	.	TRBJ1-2	TGCGCCAGCAGCCAAGGCGGAGGGTGGGCAAACTATGGCTACACCTTC	CASSQGGGWANYGYTF
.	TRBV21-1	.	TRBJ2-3	TGTGCCAGCAGTGTTGCCAGGGAGGGCACAGATACGCAGTATTTT	CASSVAREGTDTQYF
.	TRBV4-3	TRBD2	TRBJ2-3	TGCGCCAGCAGCCGTGAGCCGGGACTAGCGGGCACAGATACGCAGTATTTT	CASSREPGLAGTDTQYF
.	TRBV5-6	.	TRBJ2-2	TGTGCCAGCAGCAGCCCACTTATTCTTAACACCGGGGAGCTGTTTTTT	CASSSPLILNTGELFF
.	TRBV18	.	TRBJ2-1	TGTGCCAGCTCTCCAGACAGGAGCTCCTACAATGAGCAGTTCTTC	CASSPDRSSYNEQFF
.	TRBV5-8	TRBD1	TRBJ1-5	TGTGCCAGCAGCCTCGGGACAGGCAATCAGCCCCAGCATTTT	CASSLGTGNQPQHF
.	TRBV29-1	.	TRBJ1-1	TGCAGCGTTGGCCAGATGAACACTGAAGCTTTCTTT	CSVGQMNTEAFF
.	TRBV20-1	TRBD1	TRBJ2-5	TGCAGTGCTAGTCAAGCCAGGGGGCGCACTGAGACCCAGTACTTC	CSASQARGRTETQYF
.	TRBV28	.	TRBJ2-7	TGTGCCAGCACCTCGGACCAGGGTGGCGACGAGCAGTACTTC	CASTSDQGGDEQYF
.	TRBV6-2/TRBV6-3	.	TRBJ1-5	TGTGCCAGCAGTTACTCGAGTCGGGGGGGCAATCAGCCCCAGCATTTT	CASSYSSRGGNQPQHF
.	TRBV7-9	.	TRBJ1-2	TGTGCCAGCAGCCCCCGGACAGTCCCTGAAAACTATGGCTACACCTTC	CASSPRTVPENYGYTF
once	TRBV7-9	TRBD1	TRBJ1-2	TGTGCCAGCAGCTTAAATCTTTTAATCGACAGGGCCCCTGGCTACACCTTC	CASSLNLLIDRAPGYTF
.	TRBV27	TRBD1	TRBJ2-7	TGTGCCAGCACCACTGTGGACAGGCTCTACGAGCAGTACTTC	CASTTVDRLYEQYF
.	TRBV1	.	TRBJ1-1	TGCACCAGCAGCCAAGATAGGAGGGCTGAAGCTTTCTTT	CTSSQDRRAEAFF
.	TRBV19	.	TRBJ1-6	TGTGCCAGTAGTATGATGGACAGTAGCAATTCACCCCTCCACTTT	CASSMMDSSNSPLHF
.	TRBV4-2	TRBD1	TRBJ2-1	TGTGCCAGCAGCCAAAGCCTTCGGGACAGGGGGACCTACAATGAGCAGTTCTTC	CASSQSLRDRGTYNEQFF
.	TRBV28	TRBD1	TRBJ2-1	TGTGCCAGCAGTTTCGGACAGGGCAATGAGCAGTTCTTC	CASSFGQGNEQFF
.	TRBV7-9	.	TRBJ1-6	TGTGCCTGTGGGGCCTATACCTATTCACCCCTCCACTTT	CACGAYTYSPLHF
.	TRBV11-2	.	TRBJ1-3	TGTGCCAGCAGCCGAACACAGGGCTCTGGAAACACCATATATTTT	CASSRTQGSGNTIYF
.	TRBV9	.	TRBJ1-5	TGTGCCAGCAGCGTAGGTCCGGGGGGCAATCAGCCCCAGCATTTT	CASSVGPGGNQPQHF
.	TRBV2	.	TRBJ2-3	TGTGCCAGCCAACCCCGGGACTGGAAGATCACAGATACGCAGTATTTT	CASQPRDWKITDTQYF
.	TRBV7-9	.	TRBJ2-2	TGTGCCAGCACTCGACGGGGGAGCACCGGGGAGCTGTTTTTT	CASTRRGSTGELFF
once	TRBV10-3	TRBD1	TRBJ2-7	TGTGCCATCAGTGGACGACAGGGGGCGGGCCAACACGAGCAGTACTTC	CAISGRQGAGQHEQYF
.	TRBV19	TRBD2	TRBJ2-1	TGTGCCAGTAGTATAGCCCTTGGGGGAGCGGGGTTCTACAATGAGCAGTTCTTC	CASSIALGGAGFYNEQFF
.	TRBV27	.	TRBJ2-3	TGTGCCAGCAGGATGGACACGGCTAGCACAGATACGCAGTATTTT	CASRMDTASTDTQYF
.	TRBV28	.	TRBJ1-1	TGTGCCAGCAGTTTACCAGGGTCGAACACTGAAGCTTTCTTT	CASSLPGSNTEAFF
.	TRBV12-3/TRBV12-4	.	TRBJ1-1	TGTGCCAGCACCCCCCGGGGGGACACTGAAGCTTTCTTT	CASTPRGDTEAFF
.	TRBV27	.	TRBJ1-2	TGTGCCAGCAGTTTAGTCCAGGGAGGTGGCTACACCTTC	CASSLVQGGGYTF
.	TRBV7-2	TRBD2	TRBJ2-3	TGTGCCAGCAGCTTAGTTTTCTCTAGCGGGGGGGAGGTTACGCAGTATTTT	CASSLVFSSGGEVTQYF
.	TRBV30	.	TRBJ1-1	TGTGCCTGGAGTGTACTCATAGGGGCGGCGGGGGCTTTCTTT	CAWSVLIGAAGAFF
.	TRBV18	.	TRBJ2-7	TGTGCCAGCTCACCGCTGATGGTTGGTAGCCTACACTACGAGCAGTACTTC	CASSPLMVGSLHYEQYF
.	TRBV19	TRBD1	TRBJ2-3	TGTGCCAGTAGTATAGAAGGGACAGGGGGCGCGAGGCCTTCAGATACGCAGTATTTT	CASSIEGTGGARPSDTQYF
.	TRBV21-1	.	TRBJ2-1	TGTGCCAGCAGCAAAAGGGGGACCGCCACGGTCCATGAGCAGTTCTTC	CASSKRGTATVHEQFF
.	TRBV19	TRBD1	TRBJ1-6	TGTGCCAGTAGTACAACCGGGACAGGGCTCGTTGGGTCACCCCTCCACTTT	CASSTTGTGLVGSPLHF
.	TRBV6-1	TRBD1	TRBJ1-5	TGTGCCAGCAGTGCCACAGGGGCAAACGTCAATCAGCCCCAGCATTTT	CASSATGANVNQPQHF
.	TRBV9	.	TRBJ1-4	TGTGCCAGCAGCGTAAGGGGTGAAAAACTGTTTTTT	CASSVRGEKLFF
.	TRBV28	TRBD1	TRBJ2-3	TGTGCCAGCAGTTCTACCTTCAGGGGGCTGGGCACAGATACGCAGTATTTT	CASSSTFRGLGTDTQYF
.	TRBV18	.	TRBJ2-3	TGTGCCAGCTCACCACCGGGGCTAACCTCGACAGATACGCAGTATTTT	CASSPPGLTSTDTQYF
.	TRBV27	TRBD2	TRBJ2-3	TGTGCCAGCAGTTTAATCTCTAGCGGGGGCACAGATACGCAGTATTTT	CASSLISSGGTDTQYF
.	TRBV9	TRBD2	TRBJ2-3	TGTGCCAGCAGCGTAGGACGGGGGGGCGCAGATACGCAGTATTTT	CASSVGRGGADTQYF
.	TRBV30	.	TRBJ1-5	TGTGCCTGGAGTGTCTCAGCAGGGTTCCGCAATCAGCCCCAGCATTTT	CAWSVSAGFRNQPQHF
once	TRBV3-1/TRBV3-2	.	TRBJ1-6	TGTGCCAGCAGCCAAGAGACTTTCGGGTCACCCCTCCACTTT	CASSQETFGSPLHF